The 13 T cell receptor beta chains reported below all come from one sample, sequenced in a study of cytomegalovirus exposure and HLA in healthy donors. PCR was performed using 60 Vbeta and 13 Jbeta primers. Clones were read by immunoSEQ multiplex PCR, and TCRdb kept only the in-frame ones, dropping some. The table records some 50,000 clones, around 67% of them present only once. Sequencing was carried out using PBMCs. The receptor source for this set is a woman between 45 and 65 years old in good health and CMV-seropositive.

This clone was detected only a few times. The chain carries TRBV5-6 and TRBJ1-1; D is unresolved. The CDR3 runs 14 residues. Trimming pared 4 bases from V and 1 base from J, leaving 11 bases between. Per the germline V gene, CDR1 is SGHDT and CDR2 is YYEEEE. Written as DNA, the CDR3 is TGTGCCAGCAGCCTTGGGCCAGGGAACACTGAAGCTTTCTTT. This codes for CASSLGPGNTEAFF.

The DNA for the CDR3 is TGTGCCAGCAGCTTAGGGCCGGGAAACAACTACGAGCAGTACTTC. Translation: CASSLGPGNNYEQYF. This sequence joins TRBV11-2 and TRBJ2-7, with TRBD2 as a possible D gene (5 bases). Germline V gene data show CDR1 as SGHAT and CDR2 as FQNNGV. V shed 1 base and J shed 3 bases, with 13 bases lying between them. CDR3 length equals 15 residues. Supplemented by reference TRBV11-2 and TRBJ2-7, the full variable domain reads EAGVAQSPRYKIIEKRQSVAFWCNPISGHATLYWYQQILGQGPKLLIQFQNNGVVDDSQLPKDRFSAERLKGVDSTLKIQPAKLEDSAVYLCASSLGPGNNYEQYFGPGTRLTVT.

CDR3: CASSRTAGSNQPQHF. CDR3 DNA: TGTGCCAGCAGCCGCACAGCAGGGAGCAATCAGCCCCAGCATTTT. This rearrangement joins TRBV14 to TRBJ1-5; a possible D gene is TRBD1 (5 bases). Germline loops: CDR1 SGHDN, CDR2 FVKESK. Trimming took 4 bases from V and 1 from J, leaving 11 bases between them. CDR3 length equals 15 residues. Supplemented by reference TRBV14 and TRBJ1-5, the full variable domain reads EAGVTQFPSHSVIEKGQTVTLRCDPISGHDNLYWYRRVMGKEIKFLLHFVKESKQDESGMPNNRFLAERTGGTYSTLKVQPAELEDSGVYFCASSRTAGSNQPQHFGDGTRLSIL.

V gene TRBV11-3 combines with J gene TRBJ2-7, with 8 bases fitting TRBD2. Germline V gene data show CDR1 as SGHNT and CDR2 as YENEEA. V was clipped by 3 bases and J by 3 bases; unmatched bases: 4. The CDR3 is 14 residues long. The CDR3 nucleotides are TGTGCCAGCAGCTTCGGGGGGGGCCACTACGAGCAGTACTTC. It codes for CASSFGGGHYEQYF.

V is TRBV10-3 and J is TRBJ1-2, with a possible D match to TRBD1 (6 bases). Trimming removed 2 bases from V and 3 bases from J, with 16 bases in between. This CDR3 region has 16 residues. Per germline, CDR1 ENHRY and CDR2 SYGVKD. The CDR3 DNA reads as TGTGCCATCAGTGAGGGCTTACAGGGAAGGGACTATGGCTACACCTTC. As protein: CAISEGLQGRDYGYTF.

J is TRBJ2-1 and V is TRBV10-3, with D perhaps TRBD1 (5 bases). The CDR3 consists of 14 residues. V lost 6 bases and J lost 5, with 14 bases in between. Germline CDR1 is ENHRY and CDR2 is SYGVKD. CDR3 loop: CAIRGPTENNEQFF. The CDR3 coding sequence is TGTGCCATCAGGGGCCCGACAGAGAACAATGAGCAGTTCTTC.

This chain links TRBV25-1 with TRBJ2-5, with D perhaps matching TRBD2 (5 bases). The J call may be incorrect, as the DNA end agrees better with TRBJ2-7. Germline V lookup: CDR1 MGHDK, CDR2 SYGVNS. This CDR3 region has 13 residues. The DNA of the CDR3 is TGTGCCAGCAGTGAGAGCGGCTCCTACGAGCAGTACTTC. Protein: CASSESGSYEQYF.

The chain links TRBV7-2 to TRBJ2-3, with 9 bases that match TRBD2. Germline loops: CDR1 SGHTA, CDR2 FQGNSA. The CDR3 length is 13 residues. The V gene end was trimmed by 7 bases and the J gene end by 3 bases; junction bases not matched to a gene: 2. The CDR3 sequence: CASKAGGTDTQYF. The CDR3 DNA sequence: TGTGCCAGCAAAGCGGGAGGAACAGATACGCAGTATTTT.

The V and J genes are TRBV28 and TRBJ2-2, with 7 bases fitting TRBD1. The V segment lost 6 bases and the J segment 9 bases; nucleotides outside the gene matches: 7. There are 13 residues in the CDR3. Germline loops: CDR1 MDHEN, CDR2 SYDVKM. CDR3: CASSPVRGRELFF. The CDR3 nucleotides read TGTGCCAGCAGCCCCGTCAGGGGGAGGGAGCTGTTTTTT.

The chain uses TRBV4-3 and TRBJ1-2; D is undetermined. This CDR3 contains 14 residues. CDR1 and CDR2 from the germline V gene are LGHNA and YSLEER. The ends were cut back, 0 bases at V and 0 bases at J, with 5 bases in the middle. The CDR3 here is CASSQDPANYGYTF. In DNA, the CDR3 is TGCGCCAGCAGCCAAGACCCGGCTAACTATGGCTACACCTTC.

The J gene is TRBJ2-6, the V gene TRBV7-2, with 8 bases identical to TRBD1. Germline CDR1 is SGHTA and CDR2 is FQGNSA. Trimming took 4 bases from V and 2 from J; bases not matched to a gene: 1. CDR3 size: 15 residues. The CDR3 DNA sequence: TGTGCCAGCAGCTCAGGGGGCGCTGGGGCCAACGTCCTGACTTTC. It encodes CASSSGGAGANVLTF.

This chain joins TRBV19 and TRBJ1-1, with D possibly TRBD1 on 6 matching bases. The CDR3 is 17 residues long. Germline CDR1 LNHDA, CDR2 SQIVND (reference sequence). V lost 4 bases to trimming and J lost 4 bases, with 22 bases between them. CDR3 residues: CASSKFSLGGRGTEAFF. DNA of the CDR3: TGTGCCAGTAGTAAATTTTCATTAGGGGGAAGGGGCACTGAAGCTTTCTTT.

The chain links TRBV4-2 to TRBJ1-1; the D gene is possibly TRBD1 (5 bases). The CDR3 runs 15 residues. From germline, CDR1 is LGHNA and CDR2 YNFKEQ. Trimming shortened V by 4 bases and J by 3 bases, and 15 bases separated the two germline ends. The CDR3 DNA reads TGTGCCAGCAGCCGCATTGGGACGGGGGACACTGAAGCTTTCTTT. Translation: CASSRIGTGDTEAFF.